One sample yielded the 21 T cell receptor beta chains listed below, sequenced in a study of early T cells in non-severe SARS-CoV-2 infection. TCRdb fed the 5' RACE reads into MiXCR, producing one record per CDR3 protein. The sample contains roughly 93,000 distinct CDR3 sequences, roughly 15% of which appear only once. The sample taken for sequencing was whole blood. Receptors were obtained from an adult who was a healthcare worker with PCR-confirmed SARS-CoV-2 infection or an uninfected control (not recorded which).

The J gene is TRBJ1-6, the V gene TRBV20-1, with D perhaps TRBD1 (5 bases). The CDR3 consists of 14 residues. V shed 3 bases and J shed 6 bases, with 12 bases lying between them. Germline CDR1 DFQATT, CDR2 SNEGSKA (reference sequence). CDR3 in DNA: TGCAGTGCTAGGGGAGGAGGGGCTAATTCACCCCTCCACTTT. Translated: CSARGGGANSPLHF.

The chain has TRBV10-3 and TRBJ2-2, with TRBD1 matching 7 bases. CDR1 is ENHRY, CDR2 SYGVKD, per germline. The ends lost 10 bases at V and 0 bases at J; junction bases unmatched: 5. There are 14 residues in the CDR3. In nucleotides, the CDR3 is TGTGCCACCGGGACAGCCACGAACACCGGGGAGCTGTTTTTT. Translation gives CATGTATNTGELFF.

The V and J genes are TRBV27 and TRBJ2-5, with a weak D call TRBD2 (6 bases). The germline gives CDR1 MNHEY, CDR2 SMNVEV (reference sequence). Trimming cost V 8 bases and J 5 bases, with 15 bases left between them. CDR3 size: 13 residues. The CDR3 here is CASARDLGETQYF. DNA of the CDR3: TGTGCCAGCGCCCGGGACTTAGGGGAGACCCAGTACTTC.

This clonotype was seen a few times. The chain employs TRBV18 and TRBJ1-1; no clear D. CDR1 KGHSH and CDR2 LQKENI come from the germline V gene. Trimming cost V 1 base and J 0 bases, with 9 bases left between them. The CDR3 is 15 amino acids. In DNA form, the CDR3 reads TGTGCCAGCTCACCACTAGACACGTTGAACACTGAAGCTTTCTTT. Translation: CASSPLDTLNTEAFF.

This clonotype was observed a few times. V is TRBV12-3 or TRBV12-4 and J is TRBJ2-1; possible D gene TRBD1, 6 bases. V dropped 3 bases and J dropped 8 bases, with 8 bases sitting between them. This CDR3 has 12 residues. CDR3 coding DNA: TGTGCCAGCAGTTTTGCAGGGGATGAGCAGTTCTTC. Its protein product is CASSFAGDEQFF.

In this sample, this clonotype turned up many times. CDR3 sequence (DNA): TGTGCCAGTAGTAGCGGGACAGGGGGCATCGATGAGCAGTTCTTC. It codes for CASSSGTGGIDEQFF. This sequence joins TRBV19 and TRBJ2-1; 12 bases align to TRBD1. Germline values: CDR1 LNHDA, CDR2 SQIVND (reference sequence). The CDR3 is 15 residues long. V shed 4 bases, J shed 8 bases, and the junction held 6 bases outside the gene matches.

The chain employs TRBV5-1 and TRBJ2-2; 10 nucleotides line up with TRBD1. The CDR3 totals 15 residues. V was pared by 4 bases and J by 6 bases, with 6 bases of the junction left unmatched. CDR1 and CDR2 from the germline V gene are SGHRS and YFSETQ. CDR3 nucleotides: TGCGCCAGCAGCGCGGGACAGGGGCGGCCCGGGGAGCTGTTTTTT. Translating gives CASSAGQGRPGELFF.

This sequence joins TRBV19 and TRBJ2-2; D remains ambiguous. The CDR3 extends over 16 amino acids. V was shortened by 3 bases and J by 4 bases, with 15 bases between the two germline ends. Germline V gives CDR1 LNHDA, CDR2 SQIVND (reference sequence). The CDR3 DNA follows: TGTGCCAGTAGTATGGGCCGGCGGTCCATCACCGGGGAGCTGTTTTTT. Its translation is CASSMGRRSITGELFF.

This clonotype was seen repeatedly, ten times or more. The chain links TRBV12-3 or TRBV12-4 to TRBJ2-2; 7 bases match TRBD1. CDR3 length: 14 residues. Trimming removed 4 bases from V and 4 bases from J; junction bases left unmatched: 3. The CDR3 loop reads CASSSQGLTGELFF. CDR3 nucleotides: TGTGCCAGCAGTTCACAGGGGCTCACCGGGGAGCTGTTTTTT.

This clonotype was recorded a few times. The V call is TRBV7-2, the J call TRBJ2-4, with 8 bases lining up with TRBD2. Germline loops: CDR1 SGHTA, CDR2 FQGNSA. The CDR3 runs to 14 residues. V gave up 4 bases and J gave up 6 bases; unmatched junction bases: 5. CDR3 residues: CASSSGGTINIQYF. The CDR3 DNA is TGTGCCAGCAGCTCGGGGGGGACAATAAACATTCAGTACTTC.

This clonotype was seen ten or more times. The chain couples TRBV5-1 to TRBJ1-6; D is unresolved. Trimming removed 4 bases from V and 6 bases from J, with 11 bases in between. The CDR3 loop spans 14 amino acids. Germline CDR1 is SGHRS and CDR2 is YFSETQ. For the CDR3, the DNA is TGCGCCAGCAGCGCCGGGATATCTAATTCACCCCTCCACTTT. Translating gives CASSAGISNSPLHF.

The chain couples TRBV29-1 to TRBJ2-3; TRBD1 agrees at 7 bases. The ends lost 5 bases at V and 6 bases at J; junction bases unmatched: 2. The CDR3 contains 11 residues. Looked up from germline, CDR1 is SQVTM and CDR2 is ANQGSEA. The CDR3: CSVYRGDTQYF. In nucleotides, the CDR3 is TGCAGCGTTTACAGGGGCGATACGCAGTATTTT.

This clonotype was observed a handful of times. The chain joins TRBV5-5 to TRBJ2-2, with D hard to call. Germline V gene sequence: CDR1 SGHKS, CDR2 YYEKEE (reference sequence). Trimming pared 7 bases from V and 0 bases from J, leaving 19 bases between. The CDR3 is 17 amino acids. CDR3 loop: CASLSLAQTSNTGELFF. CDR3 in DNA: TGTGCCAGCCTAAGCTTGGCCCAGACTTCGAACACCGGGGAGCTGTTTTTT.

This clonotype has more than one count but fewer than ten. V usage is TRBV9 and J usage is TRBJ1-3; maybe TRBD1 (5 bases). CDR3 length equals 16 residues. V shed 7 bases and J shed 7 bases, with 24 bases lying between them. Germline assignment: CDR1 SGDLS and CDR2 YYNGEE. This CDR3 reads CASSPNAGGAWNTIYF. Here the CDR3 DNA reads TGTGCCAGCTCCCCTAACGCGGGAGGGGCGTGGAACACCATATATTTT.

This clonotype has more than one count but fewer than ten. The chain has TRBV28 and TRBJ2-7; 7 nucleotides match TRBD1. CDR3 size: 12 residues. J lost 2 bases, V lost 8 bases, and 3 bases had no gene match. Germline CDR1 reads MDHEN; CDR2 reads SYDVKM. CDR3 loop: CASRTGAYEQYV. As DNA, the CDR3 is TGTGCCAGCCGAACAGGGGCCTACGAGCAGTACGTC.

This clonotype was observed a handful of times. The chain is built from TRBV4-2 and TRBJ1-4, with a tentative D call TRBD1 (5 bases). The V gene lost 0 bases and the J gene lost 5 bases, with 13 bases spanning the gap. The CDR3 has 16 residues. CDR1 is LGHNA, CDR2 YNFKEQ, per germline. The chain's CDR3 is CASSQEGAGENEKLFF. The CDR3 nucleotides are TGTGCCAGCAGCCAAGAAGGGGCAGGAGAAAATGAAAAACTGTTTTTT.

The gene calls are TRBV4-1 and TRBJ2-7; TRBD1 aligns across 8 bases. The V segment lost 2 bases and the J segment 1 base; nucleotides outside the gene matches: 19. Germline-derived CDR1 and CDR2 are MGHRA and YSYEKL. The CDR3 is made up of 20 amino acids. The CDR3 DNA reads TGCGCCAGCAGCCAAACGTTAGGGACAGGACTTTACACCCCTTCCTACGAGCAGTACGTC. This codes for CASSQTLGTGLYTPSYEQYV.

The V and J genes are TRBV7-8 and TRBJ2-7; 8 bases fit TRBD1. J was trimmed by 0 bases and V by 0 bases; bases with no gene match: 4. The CDR3 runs 16 residues. Germline V gene lookup returns CDR1 SGHVS and CDR2 FQNEAQ. The CDR3 protein is CASSLAGTGHSYEQYV. CDR3 DNA: TGTGCCAGCAGCTTAGCTGGGACAGGACACTCCTACGAGCAGTACGTC.

There are a few counts of this clonotype. The rearrangement joins TRBV7-2 to TRBJ1-2; TRBD1 matches 10 bases. The germline V gene encodes CDR1 SGHTA and CDR2 FQGNSA. V lost 5 bases and J lost 7; bases outside the gene matches: 4. The CDR3 runs to 13 residues. The CDR3 sequence is CASSPGTGVGYTF. CDR3 nucleotides: TGTGCCAGCAGCCCGGGGACAGGGGTTGGCTACACCTTC.

There are a few counts of this clonotype. This sequence joins TRBV6-5 and TRBJ2-3, with 8 bases aligning to TRBD1. V shed 0 bases, J shed 7 bases, and the junction held 6 bases outside the gene matches. The CDR3 is 15 amino acids. Germline values: CDR1 MNHEY, CDR2 SVGAGI. The CDR3 sequence is CASSYSRDRGYTQYF. CDR3 in DNA: TGTGCCAGCAGTTACTCGAGAGACAGGGGCTATACGCAGTATTTT.

The chain combines TRBV7-6 with TRBJ2-3, with TRBD2 matching over 9 bases. This CDR3 is 16 amino acids long. CDR1 and CDR2 (germline): SGHVS, FNYEAQ. V was pared by 8 bases and J by 3 bases, with 12 bases of the junction left unmatched. Written as DNA, the CDR3 is TGTGCCAGCGCGAAACTTAGCGGGGGAGGGACAGATACGCAGTATTTT. Protein: CASAKLSGGGTDTQYF.